This entry is about one TCR beta chain. The length of the CDR3 is 16 residues. Deletions cut 0 bases from V and 6 bases from J, with 13 bases between. The germline gives CDR1 SGDLS, CDR2 YYNGEE. The sample comes from a study of OX40 agonist ivuxolimab in advanced cancers. Using immunoSEQ multiplex PCR, the repertoire was profiled, and TCRdb retains in-frame clones only, with some absent. The repertoire includes 80,000 or so clones, around 85% of them detected once, and under 3% sits in the top ten. The chain recombines TRBV9 with TRBJ1-6, with D possibly TRBD1 on 5 matching bases. Sequenced material: CD4+ or CD8+ T cells sorted from blood, taken in a trial of the OX40 agonist ivuxolimab. This sequence was found in an adult with an advanced solid tumor such as melanoma, head and neck, liver or kidney cancer. DNA of the CDR3: TGTGCCAGCAGCGTAGCTTCTGACAGCCTTAATTCACCCCTCCACTTT. It encodes CASSVASDSLNSPLHF. The full variable domain, rest sourced from reference TRBV9 and TRBJ1-6, is DSGVTQTPKHLITATGQRVTLRCSPRSGDLSVYWYQQSLDQGLQFLIQYYNGEERAKGNILERFSAQQFPDLHSELNLSSLELGDSALYFCASSVASDSLNSPLHFGNGTRLTVT.